This T cell receptor (beta chain) was captured in a study of T-cell reconstitution after alpha-beta-depleted transplantation in children. Trimming cost V 3 bases and J 9 bases; bases outside gene matches: 5. The CDR3 sequence is 13 residues long. Germline V gives CDR1 SGHTA, CDR2 FQGNSA. Using unique molecular identifiers, the investigators prepared the TCRbeta library. In TCRdb, the PCR reads were re-called with MiXCR into one record per CDR3 protein. This table has about 610,000 distinct CDR3 sequences, roughly a tenth appearing once. Sequenced material: PBMCs from the stem cell graft donor, taken from the stem cell graft. This chain connects TRBV7-2 to TRBJ2-1; 7 positions agree with TRBD2. The clonotype comes from a human donor who donated a stem cell graft to a child with acute myeloid leukemia. The CDR3 DNA follows: TGTGCCAGCAGCTTTCAGCGGGATGGTGAGCAGTTCTTC. It codes for CASSFQRDGEQFF.